This is a list of T cell receptor beta chains from one sample in a study of blood T cell repertoires in COVID-19. Only in-frame clones appear in the TCRdb table, and some are missing; sequencing was by immunoSEQ multiplex PCR. The table includes hundreds of thousands of clones, around 86% detected once. Sequenced sample: peripheral blood. Receptors were obtained from a man between 65 and 79 years old with acute or convalescent COVID-19. Each CDR3 is given with its conserved first and last residue. The D gene is left open where the match is weak. Expanded clones get a size class; other rows say once, few or many, or leave the size out.

.	TRBV9	.	TRBJ2-5	TGTGCCAGCAGCGTAGGACTTGAAGAGACCCAGTACTTC	CASSVGLEETQYF
.	TRBV9	.	TRBJ2-2	TGTGCCAGCAGCGTTCTAGGCGGGGAGCTGTTTTTT	CASSVLGGELFF
.	TRBV5-1	TRBD2	TRBJ2-1	TGCGCCAGCAGCTTGTCGCGGGAGTCCTACAATGAGCAGTTCTTC	CASSLSRESYNEQFF
.	TRBV9	.	TRBJ1-3	TGTGCCAGCAGCGAGAGCGCTCATGGAAACACCATATATTTT	CASSESAHGNTIYF
.	TRBV29-1	TRBD1	TRBJ1-2	TGCAGCGTGGGGGACAGATATGGCTACACCTTC	CSVGDRYGYTF
once	TRBV11-3	TRBD2	TRBJ2-7	TGTGCCAGCAGCTTAGAGGGTCCGGGACTAGTAAGCTCCTGCGAGCAGTACTTC	CASSLEGPGLVSSCEQYF
.	TRBV5-1	TRBD1	TRBJ2-2	TGCGCCAGCAGCCAGGAACCGACAGGGTTTTCAGCCGGGGAGCTGTTTTTT	CASSQEPTGFSAGELFF
.	TRBV4-1	TRBD2	TRBJ2-5	TGCGCCAGCAGCCATCCCACTAGCGGCAGAGGGGAGACCCAGTACTTC	CASSHPTSGRGETQYF
.	TRBV18	TRBD1	TRBJ1-3	TGTGCCAGCTCACCACCGGGACAGGGGGATGGAAACACCATATATTTT	CASSPPGQGDGNTIYF
.	TRBV29-1	.	TRBJ2-1	TGCAGCGTTGAGGCTCGGGGCTCCTACAATGAGCAGTTCTTC	CSVEARGSYNEQFF
.	TRBV24-1	TRBD1	TRBJ2-2	TGTGCCACCAGTGACCCGGGACAGGGTGCCGGGGAGCTGTTTTTT	CATSDPGQGAGELFF
.	TRBV11-3	TRBD1	TRBJ2-1	TGTGCCAGCAGCCAGCGGGACAGGGCCTACAATGAGCAGTTCTTC	CASSQRDRAYNEQFF
.	TRBV20-1	.	TRBJ1-2	TGCAGTGCTCGGGGGGCTGGTGGCTACACCTTC	CSARGAGGYTF
.	TRBV3-1/TRBV3-2	TRBD1	TRBJ1-4	TGTGCCAGCAGCCAAGATCCCCAGGGGGCGGGTAATGAAAAACTGTTTTTT	CASSQDPQGAGNEKLFF
.	TRBV6-5	.	TRBJ2-7	TGTGCCAGCAGTAGAACAGGATCCTACGAGCAGTACTTC	CASSRTGSYEQYF
.	TRBV5-5	TRBD1	TRBJ2-7	TGTGCCAGCAGCTTGGGTTGGCAGGGGGCTCTCGAGCAGTACTTC	CASSLGWQGALEQYF
.	TRBV4-3	.	TRBJ1-6	TGCGCCAGCAGCCAGTGGCTTAATTCACCCCTCCACTTT	CASSQWLNSPLHF
few	TRBV4-3	TRBD2	TRBJ2-2	TGCGCCAGCAGCCGAGGGACTAGCGGTCTCGCGAACACCGGGGAGCTGTTTTTT	CASSRGTSGLANTGELFF
.	TRBV6-2/TRBV6-3	.	TRBJ2-7	TGTGCCAGCAGTTACTCGGGTAGCAACTACGAGCAGTACTTC	CASSYSGSNYEQYF
.	TRBV20-1	.	TRBJ2-7	TGCAGTGCCACTGTTGAGGGAAAGCAGTACTTC	CSATVEGKQYF
.	TRBV7-9	.	TRBJ1-3	TGTGCCAGCAGCCCTGGGAGGGGCGAAAACACCATATATTTT	CASSPGRGENTIYF
.	TRBV5-1	.	TRBJ2-2	TGCGCCAGCAGCGCGGGTTCCCCCACCGGGGAGCTGTTTTTT	CASSAGSPTGELFF
once	TRBV5-1	TRBD2	TRBJ2-5	TGCGCCAGCAGCTTAGCGGGGTACCAAGAGACCCAGTACTTC	CASSLAGYQETQYF
once	TRBV30	.	TRBJ1-5	TGTGCCTGGAGTGGGCAGGATCAGCCCCAGCATTTT	CAWSGQDQPQHF
.	TRBV3-1/TRBV3-2	.	TRBJ2-1	TGTGCCAGCAGCATAACGGGAGCCTACAATGAGCAGTTCTTC	CASSITGAYNEQFF
few	TRBV18	.	TRBJ1-1	TGTGCCAGCTCACCTATAGCGCAGGGGCCCGGGACTGAAGCTTTCTTT	CASSPIAQGPGTEAFF
.	TRBV5-1	.	TRBJ2-3	TGCGCCAGCAGCTTTGGACTCACAGATACGCAGTATTTT	CASSFGLTDTQYF
.	TRBV2	.	TRBJ1-4	TGTGCCAGCATGGTTGGGGCAGGTAGAACTAATGAAAAACTGTTTTTT	CASMVGAGRTNEKLFF
.	TRBV7-6	TRBD1	TRBJ1-5	TGTGCCAGCAGCCCGGGACAGGGTTTGGGCAATCAGCCCCAGCATTTT	CASSPGQGLGNQPQHF
.	TRBV19	TRBD2	TRBJ2-1	TGTGCCAGTAGTAATGAGCGGGGGTACAATGAGCAGTTCTTC	CASSNERGYNEQFF
.	TRBV28	TRBD2	TRBJ2-4	TGTGCCAGCAGTACGACTTGGACTAGCGGGGATAATATAGCCAAAAACATTCAGTACTTC	CASSTTWTSGDNIAKNIQYF
.	TRBV7-9	.	TRBJ2-2	TGTGCCAGCCTTGGGCAGACGAACACCGGGGAGCTGTTTTTT	CASLGQTNTGELFF
once	TRBV3-1/TRBV3-2	.	TRBJ1-4	TGTGCCAGCAGCCAAGAACGGGCCGGAGGCGCTCCTAATGAAAAACTGTTTTTT	CASSQERAGGAPNEKLFF
.	TRBV19	.	TRBJ1-1	TGTGCCAGTAGTATCACCGGGAACACTGAAGCTTTCTTT	CASSITGNTEAFF
.	TRBV9	.	TRBJ2-3	TGTGCCAGCAGCGTAGAACTAAAGGATACGCAGTATTTT	CASSVELKDTQYF
.	TRBV3-1/TRBV3-2	.	TRBJ2-2	TGTGCCAGCAGCCCGGGACTCGCGAACACCGGGGAGCTGTTTTTT	CASSPGLANTGELFF
.	TRBV5-1	TRBD1	TRBJ1-1	TGCGCCAGCAGCCGACAGGGGGCCCTGAACACTGAAGCTTTCTTT	CASSRQGALNTEAFF
.	TRBV29-1	TRBD2	TRBJ2-5	TGCAGCGTTGCGTCTAGCGGGAGGGTACAGGTTCCAGAGACCCAGTACTTC	CSVASSGRVQVPETQYF
.	TRBV7-9	TRBD2	TRBJ2-7	TGTGCCATAACCACTAGCGGGCACACCTACGAGCAGTACTTC	CAITTSGHTYEQYF
.	TRBV30	TRBD2	TRBJ2-6	TGTGCCGTTAATAGCGGGAGCCACTCTGGGGCCAACGTCCTGACTTTC	CAVNSGSHSGANVLTF
.	TRBV2	TRBD1	TRBJ2-7	TGTGCCAGCAGTGAAGCGCTTCGGGACAGGCTCTACGAGCAGTACTTC	CASSEALRDRLYEQYF
once	TRBV5-1	.	TRBJ2-4	TGCGCCAGCAGCTTGGGTCAGACAGCCGAAAACATTCAGTACTTC	CASSLGQTAENIQYF
.	TRBV4-3	.	TRBJ2-5	TGCGCCAGCAGCCAAGACTACGGGCAAGAGACCCAGTACTTC	CASSQDYGQETQYF
.	TRBV7-9	.	TRBJ2-3	TGTGCCAGCAGCAAGGTTCAGGGATCGGATACGCAGTATTTT	CASSKVQGSDTQYF
many	TRBV7-2	TRBD1	TRBJ2-1	TGTGCCAGCAGCCTCCTGGGACAGGGGGCGGGAGGGTTCTTC	CASSLLGQGAGGFF
.	TRBV28	TRBD2	TRBJ2-2	TGTGCCAGCACTCTCGGGACTACGAACACCGGGGAGCTGTTTTTT	CASTLGTTNTGELFF
medium-sized	TRBV7-2	.	TRBJ1-1	TGTGCCAGCAGCTTGGCATTGGTTAAGACTGAAGCTTTCTTT	CASSLALVKTEAFF
.	TRBV2	TRBD1	TRBJ2-1	TGTGCCAGCAGTGAAGGACAGGGATCCTACAATGAGCAGTTCTTC	CASSEGQGSYNEQFF
.	TRBV28	TRBD2	TRBJ2-5	TGTGCCAGCTGCCTCGGACTAGCGGGAGGGGGCCAAGAGACCCAGTACTTC	CASCLGLAGGGQETQYF
.	TRBV30	.	TRBJ1-1	TGTGCCTGGAATGGTCTCGCCGGGGGGGACACTGAAGCTTTCTTT	CAWNGLAGGDTEAFF